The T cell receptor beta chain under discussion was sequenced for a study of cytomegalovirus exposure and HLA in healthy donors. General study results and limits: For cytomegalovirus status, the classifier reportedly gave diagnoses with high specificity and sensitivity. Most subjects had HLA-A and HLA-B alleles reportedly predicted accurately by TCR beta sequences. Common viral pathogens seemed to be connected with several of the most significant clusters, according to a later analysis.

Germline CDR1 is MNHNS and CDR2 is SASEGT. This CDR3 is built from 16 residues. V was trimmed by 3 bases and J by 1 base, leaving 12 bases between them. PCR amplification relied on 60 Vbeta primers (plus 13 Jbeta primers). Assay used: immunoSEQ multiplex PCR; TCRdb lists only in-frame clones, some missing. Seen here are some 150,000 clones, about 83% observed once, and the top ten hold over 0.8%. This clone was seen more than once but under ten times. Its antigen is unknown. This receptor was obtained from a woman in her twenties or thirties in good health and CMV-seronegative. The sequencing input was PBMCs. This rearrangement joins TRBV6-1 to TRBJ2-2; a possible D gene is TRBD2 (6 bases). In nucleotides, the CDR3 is TGTGCCAGCAGTGACCCCACCGGGAGGAACACCGGGGAGCTGTTTTTT. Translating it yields CASSDPTGRNTGELFF.